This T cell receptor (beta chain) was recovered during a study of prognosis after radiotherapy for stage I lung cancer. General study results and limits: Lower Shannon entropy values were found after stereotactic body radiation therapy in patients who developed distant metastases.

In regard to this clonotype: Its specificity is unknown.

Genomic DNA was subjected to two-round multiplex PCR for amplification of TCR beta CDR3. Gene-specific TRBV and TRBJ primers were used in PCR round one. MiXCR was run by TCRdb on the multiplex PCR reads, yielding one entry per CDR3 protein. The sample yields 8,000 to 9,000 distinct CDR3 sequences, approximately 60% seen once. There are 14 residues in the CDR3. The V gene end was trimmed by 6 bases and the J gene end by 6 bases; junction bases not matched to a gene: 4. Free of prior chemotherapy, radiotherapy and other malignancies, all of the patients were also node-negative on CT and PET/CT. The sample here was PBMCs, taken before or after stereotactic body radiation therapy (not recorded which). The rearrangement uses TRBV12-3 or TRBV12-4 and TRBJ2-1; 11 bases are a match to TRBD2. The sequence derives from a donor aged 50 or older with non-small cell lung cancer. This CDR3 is CASSRSGRANEQFF. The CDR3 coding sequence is TGTGCCAGCAGCCGTAGCGGGAGGGCCAATGAGCAGTTCTTC.